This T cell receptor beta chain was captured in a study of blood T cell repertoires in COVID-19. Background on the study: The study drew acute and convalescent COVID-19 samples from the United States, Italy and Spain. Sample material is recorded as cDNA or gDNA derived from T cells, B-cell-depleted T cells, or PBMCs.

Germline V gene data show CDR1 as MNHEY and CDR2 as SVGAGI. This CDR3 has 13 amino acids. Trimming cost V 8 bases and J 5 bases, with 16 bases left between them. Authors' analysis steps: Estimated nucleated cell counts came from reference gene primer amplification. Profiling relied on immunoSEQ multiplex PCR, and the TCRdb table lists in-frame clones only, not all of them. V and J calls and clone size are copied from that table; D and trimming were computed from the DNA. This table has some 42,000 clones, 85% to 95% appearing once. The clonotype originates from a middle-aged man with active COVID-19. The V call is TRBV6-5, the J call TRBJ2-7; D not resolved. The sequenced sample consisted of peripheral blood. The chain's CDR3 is CASQNFAGNEQYF. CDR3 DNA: TGTGCCAGCCAAAATTTCGCAGGCAACGAGCAGTACTTC.